This paragraph reports one T cell receptor (beta chain). The data derive from a study of technical replicates of blood from a few donors. Germline CDR1 and CDR2: SGHNT and YYREEE (reference sequence). The CDR3 is made up of 12 amino acids. With 2 bases removed from V and 3 bases from J, the gap between germline ends came to 6 bases. Clones were read by immunoSEQ multiplex PCR, and TCRdb kept only the in-frame ones, dropping some. The sample includes tens of thousands of clones, about 98% of them seen just once. The sample consisted of T cells isolated from PBMCs. This TCR derives from a human donor in good health. The V gene is TRBV5-4, the J gene TRBJ2-7; D is perhaps TRBD1 (6 bases). CDR3 loop: CASSLQGYEQYF. The CDR3, as DNA: TGTGCCAGCAGCTTACAGGGCTACGAGCAGTACTTC. Filled out from reference TRBV5-4 and TRBJ2-7, the complete variable domain reads ETGVTQSPTHLIKTRGQQVTLRCSSQSGHNTVSWYQQALGQGPQFIFQYYREEENGRGNFPPRFSGLQFPNYSSELNVNALELDDSALYLCASSLQGYEQYFGPGTRLTVT.